These 25 T cell receptor beta chains share one sample of origin, sequenced in a study of OX40 agonist ivuxolimab in advanced cancers. The protocol was immunoSEQ multiplex PCR, while the TCRdb copy is restricted to in-frame clones and leaves out a portion. The sample yields about 64,000 clones, almost 85% seen once. The sequencing here drew on CD4+ or CD8+ T cells sorted from blood, taken in a trial of the OX40 agonist ivuxolimab. These receptors came from an adult with an advanced solid tumor such as melanoma, head and neck, liver or kidney cancer.

The chain carries TRBV15 and TRBJ2-2; the D is unclear. V was trimmed by 0 bases and J by 5 bases, leaving 7 bases between them. The CDR3 consists of 14 residues. Per germline, CDR1 LNHNV and CDR2 YYDKDF (reference sequence). CDR3: CATSRDGVTGELFF. The CDR3 DNA reads TGTGCCACCAGCAGAGATGGTGTAACCGGGGAGCTGTTTTTT.

At least ten counts were recorded for this clone. The rearrangement links TRBV28 to TRBJ2-5; 10 nucleotides align to TRBD1. Trimming took 8 bases from V and 4 from J; bases not matched to a gene: 19. CDR1 is MDHEN, CDR2 SYDVKM, per germline. The CDR3 is 18 amino acids. The CDR3 DNA reads TGTGCCAGCCAACCCTTAGGTGCGGGACAGGGGTCAGGAGAGACCCAGTACTTC. Its translation: CASQPLGAGQGSGETQYF.

In DNA, the CDR3 is TGTGCCAGCAGCTTGGCCAGGGGACCTGGGGCCAACGTCCTGACTTTC. Translating gives CASSLARGPGANVLTF. This chain links TRBV5-5 with TRBJ2-6; a weak D match, TRBD1 (6 bases). CDR1 SGHKS and CDR2 YYEKEE come from the germline V gene (reference sequence). Trimming pared 0 bases from V and 2 bases from J, leaving 9 bases between. CDR3 length: 16 amino acids.

This chain links TRBV7-2 with TRBJ1-2, with 9 positions matching TRBD1. CDR3 length: 16 amino acids. Germline V CDR1 and CDR2: SGHTA, FQGNSA. V shed 1 base, J shed 1 base, and the junction held 4 bases outside the gene matches. This CDR3 is CASSLGGTGFNYGYTF. For the CDR3, the DNA is TGTGCCAGCAGCTTAGGTGGGACAGGGTTTAACTATGGCTACACCTTC.

This clone was observed a single time. CDR3 sequence (DNA): TGTGCCAGCAGCTTAGCCCCGGGGGGGGTTGGGGGCGAGACCCAGTACTTC. Encoded protein: CASSLAPGGVGGETQYF. V is TRBV7-2 and J is TRBJ2-5; the match to TRBD2 covers 8 bases. The J segment lost 5 bases and the V segment lost 0 bases, leaving 11 bases of the junction unmatched. From germline, CDR1 is SGHTA and CDR2 FQGNSA. This CDR3 is built from 17 residues. Filled out from reference TRBV7-2 and TRBJ2-5, the complete variable domain reads GAGVSQSPSNKVTEKGKDVELRCDPISGHTALYWYRQSLGQGLEFLIYFQGNSAPDKSGLPSDRFSAERTGGSVSTLTIQRTQQEDSAVYLCASSLAPGGVGGETQYFGPGTRLLVL.

V and J are TRBV7-2 and TRBJ2-7, with D possibly matching TRBD1 (6 bases). The germline V and J ends were trimmed by 3 bases and 6 bases, with 18 bases remaining between them. The CDR3 runs to 15 residues. Germline CDR1 reads SGHTA; CDR2 reads FQGNSA. The CDR3 region is CASSLDSRGKSEQYF. CDR3 in DNA: TGTGCCAGCAGCTTGGACAGTAGGGGCAAATCCGAGCAGTACTTC.

The chain is built from TRBV7-6 and TRBJ2-3; 9 nucleotides agree with TRBD2. The CDR3 extends over 18 amino acids. V gave up 2 bases and J gave up 0 bases; unmatched junction bases: 9. The germline gives CDR1 SGHVS, CDR2 FNYEAQ. CDR3 DNA: TGTGCCAGCAGCTTAAGGTTGTCTAGCGGGATGAGCACAGATACGCAGTATTTT. Its translation: CASSLRLSSGMSTDTQYF.

The chain recombines TRBV19 with TRBJ2-7; D possibly matches TRBD1 or TRBD2 (6 bases each). There are 12 residues in the CDR3. Germline loops: CDR1 LNHDA, CDR2 SQIVND (reference sequence). Trimming removed 3 bases from V and 8 bases from J, with 11 bases in between. This chain's CDR3 is CASSMEGGQQYF. The CDR3 nucleotides read TGTGCCAGTAGTATGGAGGGGGGTCAGCAGTACTTC.

This clone has just a few counts. The genes are TRBV9 and TRBJ2-1, with a possible D match to TRBD1 (5 bases). The CDR3 has 15 residues. Trimming took 0 bases from V and 0 from J, leaving 7 bases between them. Germline CDR1 reads SGDLS; CDR2 reads YYNGEE. CDR3 region: CASSVVGHSYNEQFF. The CDR3 nucleotides read TGTGCCAGCAGCGTAGTAGGACACTCCTACAATGAGCAGTTCTTC.

The CDR3 DNA sequence: TGTGCCAGCAGCTTAGTTAAGGGTAGAGGTGAAAAACTGTTTTTT. Residues: CASSLVKGRGEKLFF. This chain connects TRBV7-2 to TRBJ1-4; D gene unclear. The V gene lost 1 base and the J gene lost 7 bases, with 13 bases spanning the gap. The V gene's germline CDR1 is SGHTA and CDR2 FQGNSA. The length of the CDR3 is 15 residues. The full variable domain, rest sourced from reference TRBV7-2 and TRBJ1-4, is GAGVSQSPSNKVTEKGKDVELRCDPISGHTALYWYRQSLGQGLEFLIYFQGNSAPDKSGLPSDRFSAERTGGSVSTLTIQRTQQEDSAVYLCASSLVKGRGEKLFFGSGTQLSVL.

The chain uses TRBV15 and TRBJ1-4; D is perhaps TRBD1 (5 bases). The ends were cut back, 5 bases at V and 0 bases at J, with 16 bases in the middle. The CDR3 spans 17 residues. The germline V gene has CDR1 LNHNV and CDR2 YYDKDF (reference sequence). CDR3 loop: CATSAEPGLPTNEKLFF. As DNA, the CDR3 is TGTGCCACCAGCGCGGAACCGGGACTTCCAACTAATGAAAAACTGTTTTTT.

The J gene is TRBJ1-4, the V gene TRBV5-1, with D possibly TRBD1 on 5 matching bases. CDR3 length: 19 residues. CDR1 and CDR2 (germline): SGHRS, YFSETQ. V lost 4 bases, J lost 0 bases, and 22 bases lay in between. In DNA form, the CDR3 reads TGCGCCAGCAGCCTCGGCTACGGGGCAGGCCTTGCAACTAATGAAAAACTGTTTTTT. As protein: CASSLGYGAGLATNEKLFF.

This clone was counted only a few times. This sequence joins TRBV18 and TRBJ2-5, with D tentatively TRBD1 (6 bases). V dropped 2 bases and J dropped 9 bases, with 16 bases sitting between them. The germline V gene has CDR1 KGHSH and CDR2 LQKENI. This CDR3 has 14 residues. In DNA form, the CDR3 reads TGTGCCAGCTCACCAATTGGCGAGAGGGGGTCCCAGTACTTC. It encodes CASSPIGERGSQYF. Full variable domain (outside the CDR3, taken from reference TRBV18 and TRBJ2-5): NAGVMQNPRHLVRRRGQEARLRCSPMKGHSHVYWYRQLPEEGLKFMVYLQKENIIDESGMPKERFSAEFPKEGPSILRIQQVVRGDSAAYFCASSPIGERGSQYFGPGTRLLVL.

The chain uses TRBV18 and TRBJ1-1, with D possibly being TRBD1 (5 bases). The germline V and J ends were trimmed by 6 bases and 3 bases, with 11 bases remaining between them. The CDR3 loop spans 13 amino acids. From germline, CDR1 is KGHSH and CDR2 LQKENI. DNA for the CDR3: TGTGCCAGCTCCTCTGGGGGAGACACTGAAGCTTTCTTT. Translation: CASSSGGDTEAFF.

The rearrangement links TRBV15 to TRBJ2-7, with 10 nucleotides matching TRBD1. CDR1 and CDR2 from the germline V gene are LNHNV and YYDKDF (reference sequence). The CDR3 length is 15 residues. The junction had 7 bases not matched to a gene; V was cut back by 5 bases and J by 3 bases. CDR3 protein: CATSSRDRGLYEQYF. For the CDR3, the DNA is TGTGCCACCAGCTCCCGGGACAGGGGCCTCTACGAGCAGTACTTC. Complete variable domain (other parts from reference TRBV15 and TRBJ2-7): DAMVIQNPRYQVTQFGKPVTLSCSQTLNHNVMYWYQQKSSQAPKLLFHYYDKDFNNEADTPDNFQSRRPNTSFCFLDIRSPGLGDTAMYLCATSSRDRGLYEQYFGPGTRLTVT.

V and J are TRBV6-6 and TRBJ1-5; TRBD1 agrees at 9 bases. CDR3 length: 15 amino acids. Germline V gives CDR1 MNHNY, CDR2 SVGAGI (reference sequence). The J segment lost 6 bases and the V segment lost 5 bases, leaving 8 bases of the junction unmatched. The CDR3 protein is CASSLGTGNIQPQHF. DNA for the CDR3: TGTGCCAGCAGTCTCGGGACAGGGAATATTCAGCCCCAGCATTTT.

The V and J genes are TRBV27 and TRBJ2-2; 10 bases match TRBD1. Germline V gene data show CDR1 as MNHEY and CDR2 as SMNVEV (reference sequence). The trim removed 5 bases at V and 5 bases at J, leaving 5 bases unmatched. This CDR3 contains 15 residues. CDR3 coding DNA: TGTGCCAGCAGTAAGACAGGGGGCTGGACCGGGGAGCTGTTTTTT. Translated, it gives CASSKTGGWTGELFF.

The DNA for the CDR3 is TGCGCCAGCAGCTTGGGAGAAAACTATGGCTACACCTTC. It yields the protein CASSLGENYGYTF. J is TRBJ1-2 and V is TRBV5-1; D gene unclear. Germline CDR1 is SGHRS and CDR2 is YFSETQ. Trimming left V 0 bases short and J 2 bases short, with 5 bases between. This CDR3 is 13 amino acids long. Filled out from reference TRBV5-1 and TRBJ1-2, the complete variable domain reads KAGVTQTPRYLIKTRGQQVTLSCSPISGHRSVSWYQQTPGQGLQFLFEYFSETQRNKGNFPGRFSGRQFSNSRSEMNVSTLELGDSALYLCASSLGENYGYTFGSGTRLTVV.

This clone was observed once. This rearrangement joins TRBV14 to TRBJ1-2; D is undetermined. This CDR3 has 13 residues. Deletions cut 0 bases from V and 8 bases from J, with 10 bases between. CDR1 is SGHDN and CDR2 is FVKESK in the germline V gene. The CDR3 DNA sequence: TGTGCCAGCAGCCAAGAAGGTTTTCGCGGCTACACCTTC. Translating gives CASSQEGFRGYTF.

This clone was seen more than once but under ten times. The CDR3 DNA reads TGTGCCAGCAGCCCAAGTACGGGGAAAAAGAAGAATGAGCAGTTCTTC. Its translation is CASSPSTGKKKNEQFF. The chain couples TRBV14 to TRBJ2-1, with a tentative D call TRBD2 (5 bases). Trimming pared 4 bases from V and 7 bases from J, leaving 20 bases between. The CDR3 is 16 residues long. Germline V gene sequence: CDR1 SGHDN, CDR2 FVKESK.

The V gene is TRBV18, the J gene TRBJ1-2, with 8 bases fitting TRBD1. Per the germline V gene, CDR1 is KGHSH and CDR2 is LQKENI. This CDR3 has 17 amino acids. Trimming took 2 bases from V and 4 from J; bases not matched to a gene: 12. As DNA, the CDR3 is TGTGCCAGCTCACCATACCCTCCAGGGGGCACTAGCTATGGCTACACCTTC. This encodes CASSPYPPGGTSYGYTF.

The rearrangement uses TRBV10-1 and TRBJ2-1; 10 bases fit TRBD2. J gave up 2 bases and V 10 bases, and 5 bases lay outside the gene matches. Germline V gives CDR1 WNHNN, CDR2 SYGVQD (reference sequence). The CDR3 length is 14 residues. The CDR3 sequence is CATISGGPYNEQFF. DNA of the CDR3: TGCGCCACCATTAGCGGGGGGCCCTACAATGAGCAGTTCTTC.

The V call is TRBV7-9, the J call TRBJ1-1; D is ambiguous. This CDR3 region has 12 residues. V dropped 2 bases and J dropped 4 bases, with 5 bases sitting between them. The germline gives CDR1 SEHNR, CDR2 FQNEAQ (reference sequence). The CDR3 nucleotides read TGTGCCAGCAGCTTATTACTCACTGAAGCTTTCTTT. This gives the protein CASSLLLTEAFF.

V gene TRBV5-1 combines with J gene TRBJ2-7, with 7 bases aligning to TRBD2. V shed 5 bases and J 6 bases; nucleotides not matched to a gene: 11. CDR3 length: 14 residues. The germline V gene has CDR1 SGHRS and CDR2 YFSETQ. The CDR3 region is CASSPPGRVGEQYF. The CDR3 DNA is TGCGCCAGCAGTCCTCCGGGGAGGGTAGGCGAGCAGTACTTC.

In nucleotides, the CDR3 is TGCGCCAGCAGCCACGGACAGGGATACGAGCAGTACTTC. It translates to CASSHGQGYEQYF. This chain joins TRBV4-3 and TRBJ2-7; 8 bases are a match to TRBD1. The V gene end was trimmed by 3 bases and the J gene end by 4 bases; junction bases not matched to a gene: 2. The CDR3 has 13 amino acids. Germline values: CDR1 LGHNA, CDR2 YSLEER.